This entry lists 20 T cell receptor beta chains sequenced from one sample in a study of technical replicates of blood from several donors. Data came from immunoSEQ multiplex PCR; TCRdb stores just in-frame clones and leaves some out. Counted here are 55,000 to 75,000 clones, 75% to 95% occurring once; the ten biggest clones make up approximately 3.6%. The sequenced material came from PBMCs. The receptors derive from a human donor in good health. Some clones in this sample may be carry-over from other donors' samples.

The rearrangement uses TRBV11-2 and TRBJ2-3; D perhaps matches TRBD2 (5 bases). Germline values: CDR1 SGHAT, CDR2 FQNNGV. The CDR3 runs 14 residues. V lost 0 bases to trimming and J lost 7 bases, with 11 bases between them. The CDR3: CASSLDGRRNTQYF. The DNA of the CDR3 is TGTGCCAGCAGCTTAGATGGCCGGAGGAATACGCAGTATTTT.

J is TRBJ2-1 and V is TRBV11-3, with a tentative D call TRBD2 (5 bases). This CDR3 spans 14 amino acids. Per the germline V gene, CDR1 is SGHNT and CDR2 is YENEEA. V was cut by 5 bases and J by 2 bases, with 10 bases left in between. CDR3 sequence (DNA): TGTGCCAGCAGCCGAGGAGGCCCCTACAATGAGCAGTTCTTC. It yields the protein CASSRGGPYNEQFF.

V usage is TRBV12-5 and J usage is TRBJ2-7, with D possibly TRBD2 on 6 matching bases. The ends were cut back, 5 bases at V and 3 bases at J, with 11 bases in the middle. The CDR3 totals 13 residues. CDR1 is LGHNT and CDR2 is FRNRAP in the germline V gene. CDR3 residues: CASGPGLNYEQYF. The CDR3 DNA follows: TGTGCTAGTGGTCCGGGACTTAACTACGAGCAGTACTTC. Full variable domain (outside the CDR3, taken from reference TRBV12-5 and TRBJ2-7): DARVTQTPRHKVTEMGQEVTMRCQPILGHNTVFWYRQTMMQGLELLAYFRNRAPLDDSGMPKDRFSAEMPDATLATLKIQPSEPRDSAVYFCASGPGLNYEQYFGPGTRLTVT.

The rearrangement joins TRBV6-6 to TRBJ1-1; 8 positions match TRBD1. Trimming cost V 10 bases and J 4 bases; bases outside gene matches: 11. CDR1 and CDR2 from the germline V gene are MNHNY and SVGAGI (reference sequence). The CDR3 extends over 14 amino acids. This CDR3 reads CATETGGSGTEAFF. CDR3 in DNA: TGTGCCACCGAAACAGGGGGAAGCGGCACTGAAGCTTTCTTT.

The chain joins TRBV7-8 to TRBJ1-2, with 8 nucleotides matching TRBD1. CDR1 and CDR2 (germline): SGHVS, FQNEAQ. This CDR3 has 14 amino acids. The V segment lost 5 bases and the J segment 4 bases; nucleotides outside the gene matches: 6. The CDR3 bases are TGTGCCAGCAGCCTTTCCGGACAGGGCTATGGCTACACCTTC. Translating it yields CASSLSGQGYGYTF.

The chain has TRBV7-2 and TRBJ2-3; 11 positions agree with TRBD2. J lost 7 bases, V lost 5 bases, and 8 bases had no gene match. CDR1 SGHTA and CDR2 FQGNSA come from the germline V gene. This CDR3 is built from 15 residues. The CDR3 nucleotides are TGTGCCAGCAGCCCAGTAGCGGGGGGGCCTCATACGCAGTATTTT. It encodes CASSPVAGGPHTQYF.

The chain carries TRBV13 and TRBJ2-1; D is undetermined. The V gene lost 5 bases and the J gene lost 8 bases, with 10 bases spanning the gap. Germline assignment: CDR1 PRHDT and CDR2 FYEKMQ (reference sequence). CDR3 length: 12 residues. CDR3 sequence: CASSHRLYEQFF. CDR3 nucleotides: TGTGCCAGCAGCCATAGATTATATGAGCAGTTCTTC.

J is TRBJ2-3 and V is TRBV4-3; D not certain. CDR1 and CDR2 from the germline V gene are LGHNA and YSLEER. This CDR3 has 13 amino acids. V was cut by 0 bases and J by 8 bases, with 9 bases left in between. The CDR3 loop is CASSQERVGTQYF. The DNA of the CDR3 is TGCGCCAGCAGCCAAGAACGGGTCGGTACGCAGTATTTT.

CDR3 residues: CASSSLAGGPYEQYF. The CDR3 DNA reads TGTGCCAGCAGCTCTCTAGCGGGAGGCCCCTACGAGCAGTACTTC. The chain recombines TRBV7-9 with TRBJ2-7; 11 nucleotides line up with TRBD2. Germline V gene lookup returns CDR1 SEHNR and CDR2 FQNEAQ (reference sequence). V lost 4 bases to trimming and J lost 2 bases; unmatched junction nucleotides: 4. This CDR3 comprises 15 residues.

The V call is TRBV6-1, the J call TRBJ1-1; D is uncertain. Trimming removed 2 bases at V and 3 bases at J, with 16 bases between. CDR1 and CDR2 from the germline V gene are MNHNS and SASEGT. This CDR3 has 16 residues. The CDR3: CASSERVHPEDTEAFF. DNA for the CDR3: TGTGCCAGCAGTGAACGGGTGCACCCCGAGGACACTGAAGCTTTCTTT.

The CDR3 DNA reads TGTGCCAGCTCACGACCGGACTTTTTCGAGCAGTACTTC. The encoded protein is CASSRPDFFEQYF. The V call is TRBV18, the J call TRBJ2-7; a weak D match, TRBD2 (5 bases). CDR1 is KGHSH and CDR2 is LQKENI in the germline V gene. Trimming cost V 4 bases and J 6 bases, with 13 bases left between them. The CDR3 has 13 residues. The full variable domain, completed using reference TRBV18 and TRBJ2-7, is NAGVMQNPRHLVRRRGQEARLRCSPMKGHSHVYWYRQLPEEGLKFMVYLQKENIIDESGMPKERFSAEFPKEGPSILRIQQVVRGDSAAYFCASSRPDFFEQYFGPGTRLTVT.

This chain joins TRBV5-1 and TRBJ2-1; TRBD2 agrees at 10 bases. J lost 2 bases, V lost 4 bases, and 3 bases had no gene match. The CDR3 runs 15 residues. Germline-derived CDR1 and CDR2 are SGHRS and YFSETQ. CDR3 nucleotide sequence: TGCGCCAGCAGCGGGGGACTAGCGACCTACAATGAGCAGTTCTTC. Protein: CASSGGLATYNEQFF.

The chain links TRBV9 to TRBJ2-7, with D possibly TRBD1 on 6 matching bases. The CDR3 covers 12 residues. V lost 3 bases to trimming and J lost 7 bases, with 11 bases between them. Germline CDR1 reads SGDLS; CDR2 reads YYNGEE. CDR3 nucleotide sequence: TGTGCCAGCAGCGACACCGGGACAGAGCAGTACTTC. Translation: CASSDTGTEQYF.

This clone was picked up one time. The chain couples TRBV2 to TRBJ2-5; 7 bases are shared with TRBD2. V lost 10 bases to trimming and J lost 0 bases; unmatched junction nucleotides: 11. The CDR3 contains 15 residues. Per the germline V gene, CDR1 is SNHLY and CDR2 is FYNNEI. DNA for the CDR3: TGTGCCACAAGAGCGGGGACTCAGTACCAAGAGACCCAGTACTTC. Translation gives CATRAGTQYQETQYF.

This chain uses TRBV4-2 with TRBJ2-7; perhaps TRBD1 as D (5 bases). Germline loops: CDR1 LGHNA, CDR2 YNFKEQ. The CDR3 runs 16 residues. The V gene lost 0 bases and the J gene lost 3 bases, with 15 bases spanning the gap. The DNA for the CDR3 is TGTGCCAGCAGCCAAGATGGGCGGAGTCAGGGCTACGAGCAGTACTTC. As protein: CASSQDGRSQGYEQYF.

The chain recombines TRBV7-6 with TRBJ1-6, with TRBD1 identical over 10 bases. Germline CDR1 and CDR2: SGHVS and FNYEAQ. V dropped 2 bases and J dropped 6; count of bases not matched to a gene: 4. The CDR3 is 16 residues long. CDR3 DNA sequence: TGTGCCAGCAGCTTATTGGGACAGGGGATTAATTCACCCCTCCACTTT. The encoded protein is CASSLLGQGINSPLHF.

CDR3 residues: CASSLDQDSPLHF. The CDR3 DNA sequence: TGTGCCAGCAGCTTAGATCAGGATTCACCCCTCCACTTT. This rearrangement joins TRBV11-2 to TRBJ1-6, with D unresolved. V dropped 0 bases and J dropped 8 bases, with 5 bases sitting between them. Germline loops: CDR1 SGHAT, CDR2 FQNNGV. CDR3 length: 13 amino acids.

CDR3 sequence (DNA): TGTGCCAGCAGTGAATCCCCGAGGCCCGAAAAACTGTTTTTT. Amino acid sequence: CASSESPRPEKLFF. This chain links TRBV2 with TRBJ1-4; no definite D call. CDR1 and CDR2 from the germline V gene are SNHLY and FYNNEI. The CDR3 consists of 14 residues. V lost 2 bases, J lost 8 bases, and 12 bases lay in between. Filled out from reference TRBV2 and TRBJ1-4, the complete variable domain reads EPEVTQTPSHQVTQMGQEVILRCVPISNHLYFYWYRQILGQKVEFLVSFYNNEISEKSEIFDDQFSVERPDGSNFTLKIRSTKLEDSAMYFCASSESPRPEKLFFGSGTQLSVL.

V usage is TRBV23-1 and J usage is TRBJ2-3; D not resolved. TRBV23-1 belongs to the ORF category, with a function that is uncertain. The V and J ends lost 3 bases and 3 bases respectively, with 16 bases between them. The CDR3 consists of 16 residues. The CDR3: CASSHLALVRTDTQYF. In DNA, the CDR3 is TGCGCCAGCAGTCACCTGGCCCTGGTAAGAACAGATACGCAGTATTTT.

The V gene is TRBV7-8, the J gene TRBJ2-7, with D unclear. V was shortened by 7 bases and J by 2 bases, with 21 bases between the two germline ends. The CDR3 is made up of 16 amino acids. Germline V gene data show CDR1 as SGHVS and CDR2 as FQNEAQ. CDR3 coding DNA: TGTGCCAGCATCCCCTTAGGTGGCGGTCCTACCTACGAGCAGTACTTC. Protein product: CASIPLGGGPTYEQYF. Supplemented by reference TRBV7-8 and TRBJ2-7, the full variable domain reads GAGVSQSPRYKVAKRGQDVALRCDPISGHVSLFWYQQALGQGPEFLTYFQNEAQLDKSGLPSDRFFAERPEGSVSTLKIQRTQQEDSAVYLCASIPLGGGPTYEQYFGPGTRLTVT.